One sample yielded the 4 T cell receptor beta chains listed below, sequenced in a study of somatic mutations in cytotoxic T cells in rheumatoid arthritis. The repertoire was sequenced with immunoSEQ multiplex PCR; TCRdb's copy has only in-frame clones and lacks some. The table records about 4,200 clones, 80% to 90% of them present only once. The specimen sequenced was CD8+ T cells sorted from blood. All receptors come from a woman in her 70s with rheumatoid arthritis.

This clone was seen a few times. The genes are TRBV9 and TRBJ2-7; no reliable D call. V was clipped by 3 bases and J by 0 bases, with 4 bases between them. The CDR3 is 12 amino acids. Germline V gene sequence: CDR1 SGDLS, CDR2 YYNGEE. CDR3 amino acids: CASSASSYEQYF. Written as DNA, the CDR3 is TGTGCCAGCAGCGCTAGCTCCTACGAGCAGTACTTC.

The V and J genes are TRBV7-3 and TRBJ2-1, with a weak D call TRBD2 (6 bases). V lost 6 bases and J lost 4, with 28 bases in between. The CDR3 length is 19 residues. Germline CDR1 SGHTA, CDR2 FQGTGA. The CDR3 loop is CASSSLPPRTGEEYNEQFF. The CDR3 DNA reads as TGTGCCAGCAGTTCCCTCCCCCCTCGTACGGGGGAAGAATACAATGAGCAGTTCTTC.

The J gene is TRBJ2-3, the V gene TRBV4-1, with 11 bases identical to TRBD2. Unmatched junction bases numbered 8, after V lost 0 bases and J lost 3 bases. Per the germline V gene, CDR1 is MGHRA and CDR2 is YSYEKL. This CDR3 contains 18 residues. For the CDR3, the DNA is TGCGCCAGCAGCCAAGATGGGGCTAGCGGGGGGTCGACAGATACGCAGTATTTT. Its protein product is CASSQDGASGGSTDTQYF.

The rearrangement uses TRBV20-1 and TRBJ2-7; perhaps TRBD1 as D (5 bases). The CDR3 length is 11 residues. Germline V lookup: CDR1 DFQATT, CDR2 SNEGSKA (reference sequence). DNA of the CDR3: TGCACCGCCGACAGACTGGGAGAGCAGTACTTC. Its translation is CTADRLGEQYF.